The clone carrying this TCR beta chain has only a few counts. Germline CDR1 ENHRY, CDR2 SYGVKD. The CDR3 is 12 amino acids. Trimming removed 6 bases from V and 8 bases from J, with 13 bases in between. The data belong to a study of CD8+ T cells in alopecia areata. Study details: Those treated were given oral tofacitinib at 5 to 10 mg twice daily.

Once RNA had been extracted, it was reverse transcribed into cDNA to act as the sequencing template. Sequencing was performed with immunoSEQ multiplex PCR; in TCRdb, only in-frame clones are kept and a portion is missing. Among 140,000 to 150,000 clones, around 51% were seen once, and the ten largest hold 0.8% to 1%. Alopecia areata patients provided lesional scalp punch biopsies and peripheral blood. CD4+ and CD8+ T cells were sorted from PBMCs stained for CD3, CD4 and CD8. This chain connects TRBV10-3 to TRBJ1-2; D perhaps matches TRBD1 (5 bases). This TCR was recovered from a human donor with alopecia areata. Sample: CD4+ T cells sorted from blood, taken at week 0. CDR3 loop: CAISQRGDGYTF. CDR3 in DNA: TGTGCCATCAGCCAACGGGGGGACGGCTACACCTTC.